This TCR beta chain was identified during a study of blood T cell repertoires in COVID-19. Across the whole study: COVID-19 samples from acute and convalescent phases originated in the United States, Italy and Spain.

In the authors' workflow: Estimates of nucleated cell counts were drawn from the amplification of reference gene primers. Assay: immunoSEQ multiplex PCR; the TCRdb copy retains only in-frame clones and omits some. The V and J calls and clone size come from that table; D and trimming were worked out from the DNA. The table lists under 300,000 clones, 88% of them singletons. V lost 6 bases, J lost 2 bases, and 8 bases stayed unmatched. The CDR3 is 16 residues long. Germline V gives CDR1 WSHSY, CDR2 SAAADI. Sequencing used peripheral blood. The receptor was isolated from a woman between 40 and 55 years old who had recovered from COVID-19. The J gene is TRBJ1-2, the V gene TRBV10-2; 11 positions match TRBD1. The CDR3 loop reads CASRGTGGERNYGYTF. CDR3 bases: TGCGCCAGCAGGGGGACAGGGGGGGAGCGGAACTATGGCTACACCTTC.